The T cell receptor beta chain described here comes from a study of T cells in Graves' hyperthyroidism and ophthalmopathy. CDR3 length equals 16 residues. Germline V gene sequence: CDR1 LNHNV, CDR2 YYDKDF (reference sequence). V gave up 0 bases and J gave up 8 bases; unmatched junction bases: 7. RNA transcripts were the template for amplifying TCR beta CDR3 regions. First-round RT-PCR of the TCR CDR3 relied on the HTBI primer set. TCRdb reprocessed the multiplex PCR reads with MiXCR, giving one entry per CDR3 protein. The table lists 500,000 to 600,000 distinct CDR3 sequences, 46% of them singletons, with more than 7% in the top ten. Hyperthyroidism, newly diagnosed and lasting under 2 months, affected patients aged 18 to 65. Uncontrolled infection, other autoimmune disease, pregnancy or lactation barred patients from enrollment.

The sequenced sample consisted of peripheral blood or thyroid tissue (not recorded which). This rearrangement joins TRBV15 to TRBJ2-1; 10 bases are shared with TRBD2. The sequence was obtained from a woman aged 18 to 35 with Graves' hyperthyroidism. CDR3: CATSREPAGGSDEQFF. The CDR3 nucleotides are TGTGCCACCAGCAGAGAGCCAGCGGGAGGGTCGGATGAGCAGTTCTTC.